This T cell receptor beta chain was obtained from a study of early T cells in non-severe SARS-CoV-2 infection. Study-wide background: Unsorted whole-blood RNA was sequenced in bulk, leaving chains unpaired.

Each CDR3 protein is one row after TCRdb ran MiXCR on the 5' RACE reads. This sample yields about 70,000 distinct CDR3 sequences, of which about 14% are seen a single time; about 3.7% belongs to the top ten. This CDR3 is 15 amino acids long. Germline V gene lookup returns CDR1 KGHSH and CDR2 LQKENI. V shed 6 bases and J 4 bases; nucleotides not matched to a gene: 11. The sequence was obtained from an adult who was a healthcare worker with PCR-confirmed SARS-CoV-2 infection or an uninfected control (not recorded which). The material sequenced was whole blood, taken at baseline. The chain carries TRBV18 and TRBJ1-2, with 7 nucleotides matching TRBD1. CDR3 DNA: TGTGCCAGCTCCGCAGACAGGGTCACATTCTATGGCTACACCTTC. Its translation is CASSADRVTFYGYTF. Together with reference TRBV18 and TRBJ1-2, the CDR3 gives the full variable domain: NAGVMQNPRHLVRRRGQEARLRCSPMKGHSHVYWYRQLPEEGLKFMVYLQKENIIDESGMPKERFSAEFPKEGPSILRIQQVVRGDSAAYFCASSADRVTFYGYTFGSGTRLTVV.